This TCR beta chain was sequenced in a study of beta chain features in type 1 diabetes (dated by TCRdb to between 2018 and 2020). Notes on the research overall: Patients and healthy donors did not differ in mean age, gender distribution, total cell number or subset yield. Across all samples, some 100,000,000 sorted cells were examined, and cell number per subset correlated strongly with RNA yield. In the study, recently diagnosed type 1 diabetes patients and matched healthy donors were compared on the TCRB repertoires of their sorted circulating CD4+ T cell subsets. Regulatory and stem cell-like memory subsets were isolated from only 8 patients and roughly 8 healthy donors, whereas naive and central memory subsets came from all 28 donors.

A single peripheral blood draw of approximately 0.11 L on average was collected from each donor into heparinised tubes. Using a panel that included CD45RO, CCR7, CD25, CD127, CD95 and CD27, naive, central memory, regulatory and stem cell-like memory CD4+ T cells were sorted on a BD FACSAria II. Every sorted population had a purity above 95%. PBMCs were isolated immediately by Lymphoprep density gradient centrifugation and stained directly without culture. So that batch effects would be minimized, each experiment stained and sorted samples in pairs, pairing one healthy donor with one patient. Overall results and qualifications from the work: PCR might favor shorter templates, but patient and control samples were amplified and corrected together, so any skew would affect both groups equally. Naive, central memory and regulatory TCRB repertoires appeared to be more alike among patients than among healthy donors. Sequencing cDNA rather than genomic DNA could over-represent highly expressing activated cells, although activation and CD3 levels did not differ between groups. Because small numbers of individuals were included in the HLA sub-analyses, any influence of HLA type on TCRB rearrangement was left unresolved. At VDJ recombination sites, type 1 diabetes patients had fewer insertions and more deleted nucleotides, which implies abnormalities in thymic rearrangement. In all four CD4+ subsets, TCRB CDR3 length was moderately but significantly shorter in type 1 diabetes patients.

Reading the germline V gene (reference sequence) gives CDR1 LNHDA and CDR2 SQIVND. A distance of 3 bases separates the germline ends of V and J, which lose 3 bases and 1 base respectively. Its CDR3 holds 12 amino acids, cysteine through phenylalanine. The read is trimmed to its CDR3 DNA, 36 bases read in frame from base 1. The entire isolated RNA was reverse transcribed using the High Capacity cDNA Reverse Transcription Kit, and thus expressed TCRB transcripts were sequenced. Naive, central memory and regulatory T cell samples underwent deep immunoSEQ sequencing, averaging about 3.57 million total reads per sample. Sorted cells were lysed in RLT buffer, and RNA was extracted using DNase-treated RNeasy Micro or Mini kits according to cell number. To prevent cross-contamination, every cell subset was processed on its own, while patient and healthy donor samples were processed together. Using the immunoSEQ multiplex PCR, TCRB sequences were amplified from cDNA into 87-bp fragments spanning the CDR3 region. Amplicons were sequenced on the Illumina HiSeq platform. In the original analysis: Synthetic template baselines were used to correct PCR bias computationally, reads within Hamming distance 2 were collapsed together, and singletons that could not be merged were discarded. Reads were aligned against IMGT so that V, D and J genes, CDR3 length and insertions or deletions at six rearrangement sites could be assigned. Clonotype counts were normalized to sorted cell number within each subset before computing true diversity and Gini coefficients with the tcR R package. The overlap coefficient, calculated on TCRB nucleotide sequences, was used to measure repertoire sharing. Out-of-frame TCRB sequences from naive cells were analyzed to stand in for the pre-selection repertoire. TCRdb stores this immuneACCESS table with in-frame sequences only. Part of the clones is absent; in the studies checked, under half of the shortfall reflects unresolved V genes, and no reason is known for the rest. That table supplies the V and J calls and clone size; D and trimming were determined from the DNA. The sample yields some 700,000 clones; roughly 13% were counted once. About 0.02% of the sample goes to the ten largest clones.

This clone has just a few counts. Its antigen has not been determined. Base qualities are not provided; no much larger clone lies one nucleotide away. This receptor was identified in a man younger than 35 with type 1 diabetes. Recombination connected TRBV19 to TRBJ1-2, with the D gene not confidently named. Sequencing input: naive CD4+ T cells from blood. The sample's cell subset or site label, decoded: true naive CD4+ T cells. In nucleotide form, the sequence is TGTGCCAGTAGTATTAGTAACTATGGCTACACCTTC. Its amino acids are CASSISNYGYTF.